This TCR beta chain was captured by sequencing in a study of resident and recirculating memory T cells in vitiligo. Regarding the study as a whole: Sequences differed between biopsy sites and patients, suggesting private specificity.

Points on this clone: Antigen unknown.

Clones were sequenced by immunoSEQ multiplex PCR, and TCRdb holds only the in-frame ones, with some missing. The data show fewer than 80,000 clones, with 90% to 95% seen just once and about 4.9% held by the top ten. Germline V gene sequence: CDR1 SQVTM, CDR2 ANQGSEA. J gave up 5 bases and V 6 bases, and 6 bases lay outside the gene matches. The length of the CDR3 is 14 residues. The chain combines TRBV29-1 with TRBJ2-1; 11 bases match TRBD2. This clonotype was sampled from a male donor with vitiligo. Sequenced input: blood. In nucleotides, the CDR3 is TGCAGCGTCGCGGGACTAGCGGTCCACAATGAGCAGTTCTTC. Its protein product is CSVAGLAVHNEQFF.